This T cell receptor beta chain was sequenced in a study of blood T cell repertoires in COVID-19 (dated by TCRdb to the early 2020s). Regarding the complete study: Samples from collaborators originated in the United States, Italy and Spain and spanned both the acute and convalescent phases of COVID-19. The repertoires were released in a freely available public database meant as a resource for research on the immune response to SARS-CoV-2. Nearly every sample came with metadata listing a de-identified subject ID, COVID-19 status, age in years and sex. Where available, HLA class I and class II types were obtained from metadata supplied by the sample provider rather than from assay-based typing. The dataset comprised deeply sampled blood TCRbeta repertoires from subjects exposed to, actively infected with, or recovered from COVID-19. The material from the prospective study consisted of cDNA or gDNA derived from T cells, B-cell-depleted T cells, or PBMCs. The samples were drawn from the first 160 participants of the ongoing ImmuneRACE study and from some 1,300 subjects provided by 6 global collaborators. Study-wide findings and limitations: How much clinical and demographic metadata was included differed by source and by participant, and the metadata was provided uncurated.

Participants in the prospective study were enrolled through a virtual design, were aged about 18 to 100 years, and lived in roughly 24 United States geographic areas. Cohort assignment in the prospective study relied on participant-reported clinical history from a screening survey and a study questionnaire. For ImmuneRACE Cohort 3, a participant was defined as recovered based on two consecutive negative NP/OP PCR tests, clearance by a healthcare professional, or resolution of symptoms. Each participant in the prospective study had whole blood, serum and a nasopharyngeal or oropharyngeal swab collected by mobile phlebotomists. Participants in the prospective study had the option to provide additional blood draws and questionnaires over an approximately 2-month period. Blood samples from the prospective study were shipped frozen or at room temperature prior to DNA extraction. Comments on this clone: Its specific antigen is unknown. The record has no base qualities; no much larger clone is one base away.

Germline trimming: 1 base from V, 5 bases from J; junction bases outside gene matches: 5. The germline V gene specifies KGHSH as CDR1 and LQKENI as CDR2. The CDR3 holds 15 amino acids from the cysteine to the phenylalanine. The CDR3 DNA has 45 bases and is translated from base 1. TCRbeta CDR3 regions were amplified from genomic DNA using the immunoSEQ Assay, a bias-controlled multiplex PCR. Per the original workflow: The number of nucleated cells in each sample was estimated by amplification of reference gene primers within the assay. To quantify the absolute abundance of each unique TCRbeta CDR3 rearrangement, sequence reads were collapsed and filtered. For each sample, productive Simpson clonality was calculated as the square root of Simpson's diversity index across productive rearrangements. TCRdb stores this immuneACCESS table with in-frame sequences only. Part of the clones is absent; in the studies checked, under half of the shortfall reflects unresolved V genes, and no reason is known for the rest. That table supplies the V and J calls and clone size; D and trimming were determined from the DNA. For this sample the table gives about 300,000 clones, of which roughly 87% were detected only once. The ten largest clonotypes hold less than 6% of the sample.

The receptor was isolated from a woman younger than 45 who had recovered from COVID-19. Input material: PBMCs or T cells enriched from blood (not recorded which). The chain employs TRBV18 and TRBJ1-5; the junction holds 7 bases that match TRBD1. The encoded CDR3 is CASSPRDRDDQPQHF. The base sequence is TGTGCCAGCTCACCACGTGACAGGGACGATCAGCCCCAGCATTTT.